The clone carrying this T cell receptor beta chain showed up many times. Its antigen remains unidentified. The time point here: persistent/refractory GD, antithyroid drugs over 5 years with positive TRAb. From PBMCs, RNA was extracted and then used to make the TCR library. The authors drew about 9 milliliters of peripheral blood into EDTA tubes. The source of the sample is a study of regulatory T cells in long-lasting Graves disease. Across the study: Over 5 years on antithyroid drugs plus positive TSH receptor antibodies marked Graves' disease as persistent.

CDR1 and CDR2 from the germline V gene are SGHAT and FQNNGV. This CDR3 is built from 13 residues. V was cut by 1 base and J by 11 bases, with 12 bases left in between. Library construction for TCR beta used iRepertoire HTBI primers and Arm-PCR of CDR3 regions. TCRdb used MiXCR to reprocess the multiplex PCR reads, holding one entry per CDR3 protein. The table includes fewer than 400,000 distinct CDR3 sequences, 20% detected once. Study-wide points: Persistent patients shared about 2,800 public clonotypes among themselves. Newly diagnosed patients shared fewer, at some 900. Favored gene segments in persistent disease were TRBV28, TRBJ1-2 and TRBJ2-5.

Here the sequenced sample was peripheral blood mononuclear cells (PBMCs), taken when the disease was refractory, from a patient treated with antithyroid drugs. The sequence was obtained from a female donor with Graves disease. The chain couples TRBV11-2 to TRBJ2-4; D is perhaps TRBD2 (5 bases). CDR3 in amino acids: CASSLALAALQYF. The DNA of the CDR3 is TGTGCCAGCAGCTTAGCGCTAGCTGCCCTTCAGTACTTC.